The clone carrying this TCR beta chain showed up just once. This entry comes from a study of T cells in Graves' hyperthyroidism and ophthalmopathy. The CDR3 consists of 13 residues. V dropped 0 bases and J dropped 8 bases, with 10 bases sitting between them. Germline lookup yields CDR1 MRHNA and CDR2 SNTAGT. TCR beta CDR3 region amplification was performed from RNA transcripts. TCR CDR3 regions were first amplified by RT-PCR with HTBI primers. TCRdb itself ran the multiplex PCR reads through MiXCR, one entry per CDR3 protein. The sample yields 550,000 to 700,000 distinct CDR3 sequences, just over 45% seen once.

This TCR came from an adult woman with Graves' disease, either hyperthyroidism or ophthalmopathy (not recorded which). This chain connects TRBV6-4 to TRBJ1-2, with D possibly matching TRBD1 (5 bases). The specimen was peripheral blood or thyroid tissue (not recorded which). Written as DNA, the CDR3 is TGTGCCAGCAGTGACTCGACGGGGGAGGGCTACACCTTC. Its protein is CASSDSTGEGYTF.